Below, 10 T cell receptor beta chains from the same sample are listed, as sequenced in a study of blood T cell repertoires in COVID-19. The assay was immunoSEQ multiplex PCR, and TCRdb's table has in-frame clones only and misses some. The sample holds roughly 150,000 clones; around four fifths are singletons and the top ten take about 3%. Material: peripheral blood. Source of these receptors: a man between 65 and 85 years old with acute or convalescent COVID-19.

The chain has TRBV27 and TRBJ1-1, with TRBD1 matching 11 bases. Looked up from germline, CDR1 is MNHEY and CDR2 is SMNVEV (reference sequence). V trimming: 6 bases; J trimming: 4 bases; junction bases outside the gene matches: 7. The CDR3 is 15 residues long. The CDR3 DNA follows: TGTGCCAGCAGGCCCTCCGGGACAGGGGGCACTGAAGCTTTCTTT. Protein sequence: CASRPSGTGGTEAFF.

The V and J genes are TRBV10-1 and TRBJ2-4; TRBD2 matches 13 bases. With V trimmed by 5 bases and J by 9 bases, 7 bases remained unmatched. Germline loops: CDR1 WNHNN, CDR2 SYGVQD (reference sequence). The CDR3 sequence is 15 residues long. The DNA for the CDR3 is TGCGCCAGCAGTTCTACTAGCGGGGGGGCGGCCATTCAGTACTTC. It is translated as CASSSTSGGAAIQYF.

V is TRBV5-1 and J is TRBJ2-5, with D tentatively TRBD1 (5 bases). The CDR3 is 13 residues long. Germline CDR1 reads SGHRS; CDR2 reads YFSETQ. Deletions cut 4 bases from V and 1 base from J, with 8 bases between. The CDR3 bases are TGCGCCAGCAGCCAGACAGCCCAAGAGACCCAGTACTTC. Protein sequence: CASSQTAQETQYF.

The chain couples TRBV18 to TRBJ1-2; unclear D gene. Per the germline V gene, CDR1 is KGHSH and CDR2 is LQKENI. V was cut by 3 bases and J by 3 bases, with 14 bases left in between. CDR3 size: 15 residues. CDR3 sequence reads: CASSPSGSGDYGYTF. As DNA, the CDR3 is TGTGCCAGCTCACCTTCTGGTTCCGGTGACTATGGCTACACCTTC.

The chain couples TRBV3-1 (or the pseudogene TRBV3-2) to TRBJ1-1, with D possibly being TRBD1 (5 bases). Trimming left V 1 base short and J 5 bases short, with 11 bases between. CDR1 is LGHDT, CDR2 YNNKEL, per germline (reference sequence). The length of the CDR3 is 14 residues. CDR3 nucleotides: TGTGCCAGCAGCCAAGGGGGCAGTGGGACTGAAGCTTTCTTT. As protein: CASSQGGSGTEAFF.

V is TRBV5-6 and J is TRBJ2-1; D is perhaps TRBD1 (5 bases). Germline V gene sequence: CDR1 SGHDT, CDR2 YYEEEE. There are 16 residues in the CDR3. V was shortened by 1 base and J by 3 bases, with 14 bases between the two germline ends. This CDR3 is CASSLMQGSLYNEQFF. The CDR3 DNA reads as TGTGCCAGCAGCTTGATGCAGGGATCCCTCTACAATGAGCAGTTCTTC.

The chain carries TRBV7-2 and TRBJ2-1, with D possibly TRBD2 on 6 matching bases. The germline V gene encodes CDR1 SGHTA and CDR2 FQGNSA. Trimming removed 5 bases at V and 5 bases at J, with 13 bases between. The CDR3 sequence is 14 residues long. The CDR3 DNA follows: TGTGCCAGCAGCGTACGGGGGATTAACAATGAGCAGTTCTTC. This codes for CASSVRGINNEQFF.

The chain uses TRBV6-5 and TRBJ2-7; D remains ambiguous. Germline V CDR1 and CDR2: MNHEY, SVGAGI. The V and J ends lost 6 bases and 3 bases respectively, with 12 bases between them. The CDR3 consists of 13 residues. The CDR3: CASSMTSFYEQYF. In DNA form, the CDR3 reads TGTGCCAGCAGCATGACAAGTTTCTACGAGCAGTACTTC.

V gene TRBV10-3 combines with J gene TRBJ2-7; TRBD1 matches at 7 bases. Per germline, CDR1 ENHRY and CDR2 SYGVKD. V dropped 6 bases and J dropped 0; count of bases not matched to a gene: 5. This CDR3 is built from 14 residues. CDR3 DNA: TGTGCCATCAGGGCCGGGACAGTCTCCTACGAGCAGTACTTC. Translating gives CAIRAGTVSYEQYF.

Written as DNA, the CDR3 is TGCGCCAGCAGCTGGGACAGGGGAAGCAATCAGCCCCAGCATTTT. Its protein product is CASSWDRGSNQPQHF. The chain carries TRBV4-3 and TRBJ1-5; TRBD1 matches 10 bases. Trimming took 5 bases from V and 1 from J; bases not matched to a gene: 2. Germline CDR1 reads LGHNA; CDR2 reads YSLEER. CDR3 length: 15 residues.